Listed below are T cell receptor beta chains from one sample, sequenced in a study of T cell clonotyping in hematopoietic cell transplantation. Measured with immunoSEQ multiplex PCR; TCRdb has only the in-frame clones, and not every one. This sample has some 10,000 clones, with 97% found just once. The source was peripheral blood mononuclear cells, collected 100 days after allogeneic stem cell transplant. Source of these receptors: a male patient aged 60-70 years who had an allogeneic stem cell transplant from a related donor, so the T cells may come from the graft donor. Some clones in this sample may be carry-over from other donors' samples. The CDR3 runs from the conserved cysteine through the conserved F or W. The D gene is left open where the match is weak. The listing skips clone size in some rows; elsewhere it reads once, few, many or a size class.

V gene,clone size,CDR3 length,D gene,J gene,CDR3 DNA,CDR3 protein
TRBV7-2,.,14,.,TRBJ1-2,TGTGCCAGCAGTCCTTCGAGAGCTAACTATGGCTACACCTTC,CASSPSRANYGYTF
TRBV11-2,.,15,.,TRBJ1-5,TGTGCCAGCAGCTCCCTCCAGGGTATCGGTCAGCCCCAGCATTTT,CASSSLQGIGQPQHF
TRBV2,.,12,.,TRBJ1-6,TGTGCCAGCACGGGGGAGAATTCACCCCTCCACTTT,CASTGENSPLHF
TRBV2,.,13,TRBD2,TRBJ2-7,TGTGCCAGCAGTGAAGCGGGACTAGCCGAGCAGTACTTC,CASSEAGLAEQYF
TRBV5-4,.,15,.,TRBJ1-2,TGTGCCAGCAGCTTCTGGGACACCGGAAACTATGGCTACACCTTC,CASSFWDTGNYGYTF
TRBV29-1,.,13,.,TRBJ2-3,TGCAGCGTTGCACAGGACAGCACAGATACGCAGTATTTT,CSVAQDSTDTQYF
TRBV6-5,.,15,.,TRBJ1-3,TGTGCCAGCAGGAATACAGGGAGCTCTGGAAACACCATATATTTT,CASRNTGSSGNTIYF
TRBV10-3,.,16,.,TRBJ1-6,TGTGCCATCAGTGAGTCGGGGGGAGGGGAGAATTCACCCCTCCACTTT,CAISESGGGENSPLHF
TRBV7-8,.,15,TRBD1,TRBJ2-1,TGTGCCAGCAGCATGACAGGGGGCTATCGCAATGAGCAGTTCTTC,CASSMTGGYRNEQFF
TRBV11-3,.,19,.,TRBJ2-7,TGTGCCAGCAGCCATCCTATCACTCCGTATGCGACTAAAGAGGGCGAGCAGTACTTC,CASSHPITPYATKEGEQYF
TRBV11-3,.,14,.,TRBJ2-5,TGTGCCAGCAGCTCAGGTGGGACGCAAGAGACCCAGTACTTC,CASSSGGTQETQYF
TRBV6-5,.,13,.,TRBJ2-1,TGTGCCAGCAGTTACGCCCACCAAGGGGAGCAGTTCTTC,CASSYAHQGEQFF
TRBV30,.,12,.,TRBJ1-6,TGTGCCGGCCAGCGGGACAATTCACCCCTCCACTTT,CAGQRDNSPLHF
TRBV14,once,15,.,TRBJ2-7,TGTGCCAGCAGCCAAGGCCCCCGACCGAGCAACGAGCAGTACTTC,CASSQGPRPSNEQYF
TRBV5-8,.,10,.,TRBJ2-7,TGTGCCAGCAGCTTGGTCAACAAGTACTTC,CASSLVNKYF
TRBV2,.,14,.,TRBJ1-1,TGTGCCAGCAGTGAAGCAGGCAGAAAGACTGAAGCTTTCTTT,CASSEAGRKTEAFF
TRBV5-5,.,15,.,TRBJ1-6,TGTGCCAGCAGCTTCCCTACTCGACCTAATTCACCCCTCCACTTT,CASSFPTRPNSPLHF
TRBV27,.,15,.,TRBJ1-2,TGTGCCAGCAGTTTCTCCACCACGGGGGTCTATGGCTACACCTTC,CASSFSTTGVYGYTF
TRBV6-1,.,12,.,TRBJ2-1,TGTGCCAGCAGAGACCTGATAGGGCTTCAGTTCTTC,CASRDLIGLQFF
TRBV7-2,.,14,TRBD2,TRBJ2-2,TGTGCCAGCAGCGGGACTAGAGGGGCCGGGGAGCTGTTTTTT,CASSGTRGAGELFF
TRBV5-1,.,14,TRBD1,TRBJ1-4,TGCGCCAGCAGCCTGGGACAGGGGGATGAAAAACTGTTTTTT,CASSLGQGDEKLFF
TRBV4-1,.,13,.,TRBJ1-6,TGCGCCAGCAGCCAAGTGGCAAATTCACCCCTCCACTTT,CASSQVANSPLHF
TRBV7-3,.,18,TRBD2,TRBJ2-3,TGTGCCAGCAGCCCTACGGGGGCCGGGACTAGTAACACAGATACGCAGTATTTT,CASSPTGAGTSNTDTQYF
TRBV11-2,.,13,.,TRBJ1-1,TGTGCCAGCAGCTTAGTCGCAGAAACAGGAGCTTTCTTT,CASSLVAETGAFF
TRBV11-3,.,14,.,TRBJ1-3,TGTGCCAGCTGGGGGCCGAGCTCTGGAAACACCATATATTTT,CASWGPSSGNTIYF
TRBV2,.,14,.,TRBJ2-3,TGTGCCAGCGGGGACAAGATGATCACAGATACGCAGTATTTT,CASGDKMITDTQYF
TRBV21-1,.,13,.,TRBJ1-2,TGTGCCAGCAACCCACGGGGGCACGGAGGCTACACCTTC,CASNPRGHGGYTF
TRBV4-1,.,17,TRBD1,TRBJ1-5,TGCGCCAGCAGCCAGCAGAGGAGGGGACAGATAAATCAGCCCCAGCATTTT,CASSQQRRGQINQPQHF
TRBV11-3,.,15,TRBD1,TRBJ1-4,TGTGCCAGCAGTCGTCGACAGGGAGGACCCGAAAAACTGTTTTTT,CASSRRQGGPEKLFF
TRBV19,.,14,.,TRBJ2-3,TGTGCCAGTAGTATAGGCGCGGGACGTGATACGCAGTATTTT,CASSIGAGRDTQYF
TRBV7-9,.,13,.,TRBJ1-5,TGTGCCAGCAGCTTACAAGGGGATCAGCCCCAGCATTTT,CASSLQGDQPQHF
TRBV11-3,.,16,.,TRBJ1-4,TGTGCCAGCAGCTTAGGCGTGGGGGGGTTCCGAGAAAAACTGTTTTTT,CASSLGVGGFREKLFF
TRBV7-2,.,16,TRBD2,TRBJ2-2,TGTGCCAGCAGCCTTGATACTAGCGGGGTCACCGGGGAGCTGTTTTTT,CASSLDTSGVTGELFF
TRBV19,.,14,.,TRBJ2-6,TGTGCCACCACAAGCCGGTCTGGGGCCAACGTCCTGACTTTC,CATTSRSGANVLTF
TRBV6-1,.,17,.,TRBJ2-1,TGTGCCAGCAGTGAATACCCCCCACCGAGCTCCTACAATGAGCAGTTCTTC,CASSEYPPPSSYNEQFF
TRBV28,once,15,.,TRBJ1-6,TGTGCCAGCAGTTTTTCCGGGGGCGCCGGGTCACCCCTCCACTTT,CASSFSGGAGSPLHF
TRBV13,.,14,.,TRBJ1-3,TGTGCCAGCAGGCGCAGTACGGCTGGAAACACCATATATTTT,CASRRSTAGNTIYF
TRBV7-9,.,13,.,TRBJ1-5,TGTGCCAGCAGCTTACTAGGGGAACAGCCCCAGCATTTT,CASSLLGEQPQHF
TRBV11-3,.,15,.,TRBJ2-1,TGTGCCAGCAGCCCGACTGGGAGCTCCTACAATGAGCAGTTCTTC,CASSPTGSSYNEQFF
TRBV7-9,.,12,.,TRBJ1-1,TGTGCCAGCAGCTTGTCGACTTCCGAAGCTTTCTTT,CASSLSTSEAFF
TRBV30,.,12,.,TRBJ1-1,TGTGCCTGGAGCACAAGCCTAGGAGAAGCTTTCTTT,CAWSTSLGEAFF
TRBV29-1,.,12,.,TRBJ1-2,TGCAGCGTGTCGAAACAGGACTATGGCTACACCTTC,CSVSKQDYGYTF
TRBV6-1,.,15,.,TRBJ1-4,TGTGCCAGCAGTAACGTAGGGGGGGTAAATGAAAAACTGTTTTTT,CASSNVGGVNEKLFF
TRBV5-1,.,14,.,TRBJ2-3,TGCGCCAGCAGGCCCGGGATAATCACAGATACGCAGTATTTT,CASRPGIITDTQYF
TRBV2,.,14,TRBD2,TRBJ2-2,TGTGCCAGCAGTGGGACTAGAAATACCGGGGAGCTGTTTTTT,CASSGTRNTGELFF